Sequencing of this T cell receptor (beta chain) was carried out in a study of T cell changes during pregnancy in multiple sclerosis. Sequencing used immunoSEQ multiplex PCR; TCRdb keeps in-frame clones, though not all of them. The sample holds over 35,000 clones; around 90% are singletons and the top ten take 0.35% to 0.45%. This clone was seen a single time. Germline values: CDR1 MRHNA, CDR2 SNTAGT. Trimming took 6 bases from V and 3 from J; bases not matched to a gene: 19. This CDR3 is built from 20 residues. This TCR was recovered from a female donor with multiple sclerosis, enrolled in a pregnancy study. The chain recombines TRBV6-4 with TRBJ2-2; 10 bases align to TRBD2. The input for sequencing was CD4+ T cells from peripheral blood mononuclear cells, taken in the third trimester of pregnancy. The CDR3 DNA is TGTGCCAGCAGCGACGGGGGGTTTACGGTACTAGCGGGGTACACCGGGGAGCTGTTTTTT. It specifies CASSDGGFTVLAGYTGELFF.